The rows below give T cell receptor beta chains drawn from one sample of a study of T cells expressing NK-cell markers. TCRdb reanalyzed the 5' RACE reads, giving one entry per CDR3 protein sequence and no DNA. Recorded for this sample: about 260,000 distinct CDR3 sequences. Sequenced input: blood T cells: a sorted CD56 or NKG2C T cell subset, CD4+ or CD8+ T cells, or bulk PBMC T cells (not recorded which). The receptors derive from a woman aged 18 to 69 in good health. CDR3s include the opening cysteine and the closing phenylalanine or tryptophan.

J,V,CDR3
TRBJ2-7,TRBV5-1,CASRVTSGTYEQYF
TRBJ2-3,TRBV5-6,CASSLFRVEATDTQYF
TRBJ2-3,TRBV20-1,CSAATTSASTDTQYF
TRBJ1-6,TRBV7-2,CASSNDRGRSEALHF
TRBJ2-5,TRBV20-1,CSAAAGAKETQYF
TRBJ1-6,TRBV20-1,CSARVGAGANSPLHF
TRBJ2-3,TRBV7-8,CASSHRASADTQYF
TRBJ1-1,TRBV5-1,CASSSGQQKMNTEAFF
TRBJ1-1,TRBV3-1,CASSLQGGGTSEAFF
TRBJ1-2,TRBV29-1,CSVLRGPYGYTF
TRBJ2-1,TRBV29-1,CSVDQSSYNEQFF
TRBJ2-3,TRBV20-1,CSVSGRVDRGQDTQYF
TRBJ1-2,TRBV4-2,CASSPHSAGQPRGYTF
TRBJ2-1,TRBV5-1,CASSGLGQGWNEQFF
TRBJ1-4,TRBV4-1,CASRGQGSEKLFF
TRBJ2-5,TRBV30,CAWGRTEQTQYF
TRBJ2-2,TRBV12-3/TRBV12-4,CASSLVGDTGELFF
TRBJ2-1,TRBV20-1,CSARVWSGLFF
TRBJ1-1,TRBV6-2/TRBV6-3,CASSIPFGEAFF
TRBJ2-1,TRBV12-3/TRBV12-4,CASSLDGGTYNEQFF
TRBJ2-1,TRBV5-1,CASSLQEDTLDNEQFF
TRBJ2-1,TRBV12-3/TRBV12-4,CASSLWGIYEQFF
TRBJ2-7,TRBV3-1,CASSQDSGRAYEQYF
TRBJ2-7,TRBV6-5,CASSSGTSGTHEQYF
TRBJ2-1,TRBV24-1,CATSQGQGANEQFF
TRBJ2-7,TRBV6-5,CASSYIGTQYSYEQYF
TRBJ2-1,TRBV20-1,CSASSLYNEQFF
TRBJ2-3,TRBV19,CASNPQPGLPGDTQYF
TRBJ1-1,TRBV7-9,CASSLAQGIEAFF
TRBJ1-1,TRBV20-1,CSARVGRDRSSRF
TRBJ2-7,TRBV28,CASSVPGAGEQYF